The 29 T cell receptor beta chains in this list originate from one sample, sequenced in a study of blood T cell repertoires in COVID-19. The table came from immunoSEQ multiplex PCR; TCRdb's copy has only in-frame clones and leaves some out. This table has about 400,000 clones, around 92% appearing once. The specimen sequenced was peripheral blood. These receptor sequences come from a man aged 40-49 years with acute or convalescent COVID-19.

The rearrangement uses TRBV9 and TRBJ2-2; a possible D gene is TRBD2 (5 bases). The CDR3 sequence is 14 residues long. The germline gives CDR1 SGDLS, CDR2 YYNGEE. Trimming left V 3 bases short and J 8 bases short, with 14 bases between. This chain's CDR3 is CASSAQLATGELFF. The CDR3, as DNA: TGTGCCAGCAGCGCGCAGTTAGCGACTGGGGAGCTGTTTTTT.

CDR3 DNA: TGCGCCAGCAGGCGAGCCGGGACAGGGACCGAGCAGTACTTC. This translates into CASRRAGTGTEQYF. The chain combines TRBV5-1 with TRBJ2-7, with 9 positions matching TRBD1. Germline assignment: CDR1 SGHRS and CDR2 YFSETQ. The trim removed 5 bases at V and 6 bases at J, leaving 9 bases unmatched. There are 14 residues in the CDR3.

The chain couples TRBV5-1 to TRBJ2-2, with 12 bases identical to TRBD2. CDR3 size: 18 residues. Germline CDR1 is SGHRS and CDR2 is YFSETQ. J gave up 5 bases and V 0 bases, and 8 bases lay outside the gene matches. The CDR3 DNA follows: TGCGCCAGCAGCTTGGCCGCTAGCGGGGGGGCCGGAACCGGGGAGCTGTTTTTT. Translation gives CASSLAASGGAGTGELFF.

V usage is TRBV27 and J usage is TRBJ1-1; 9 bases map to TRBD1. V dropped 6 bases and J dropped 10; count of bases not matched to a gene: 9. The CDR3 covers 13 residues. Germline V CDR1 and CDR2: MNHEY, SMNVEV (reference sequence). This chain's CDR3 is CASSKDRGDGAFF. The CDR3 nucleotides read TGTGCCAGCAGCAAGGACAGGGGCGATGGAGCTTTCTTT.

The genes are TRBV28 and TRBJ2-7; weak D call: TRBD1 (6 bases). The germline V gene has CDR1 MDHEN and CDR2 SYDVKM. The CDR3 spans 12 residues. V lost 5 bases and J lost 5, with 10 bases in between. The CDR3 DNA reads TGTGCCAGCAGTGAGGGGGAAAACGAGCAGTACTTC. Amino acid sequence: CASSEGENEQYF.

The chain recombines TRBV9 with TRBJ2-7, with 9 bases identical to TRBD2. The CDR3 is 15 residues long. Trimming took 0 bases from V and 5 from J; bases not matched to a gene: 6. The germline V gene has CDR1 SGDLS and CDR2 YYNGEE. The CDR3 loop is CASSVVAGGPDEQYF. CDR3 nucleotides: TGTGCCAGCAGCGTAGTTGCGGGAGGGCCGGACGAGCAGTACTTC.

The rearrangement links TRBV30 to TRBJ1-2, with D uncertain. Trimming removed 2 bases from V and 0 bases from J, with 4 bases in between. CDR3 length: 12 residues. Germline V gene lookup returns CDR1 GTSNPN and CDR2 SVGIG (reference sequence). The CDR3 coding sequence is TGTGCCTGGAGTCACACTAACTATGGCTACACCTTC. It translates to CAWSHTNYGYTF.

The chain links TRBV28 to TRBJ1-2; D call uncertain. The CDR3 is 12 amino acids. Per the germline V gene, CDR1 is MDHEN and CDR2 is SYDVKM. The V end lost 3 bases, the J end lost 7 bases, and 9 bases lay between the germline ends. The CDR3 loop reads CASSLFEGGYTF. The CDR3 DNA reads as TGTGCCAGCAGTTTGTTTGAGGGTGGCTACACCTTC.

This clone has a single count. CDR3 protein: CASSVIRGQRDTQYF. Written as DNA, the CDR3 is TGTGCCAGTAGTGTCATCAGGGGGCAACGAGATACGCAGTATTTT. The chain is built from TRBV19 and TRBJ2-3, with 8 positions matching TRBD1. Germline lookup yields CDR1 LNHDA and CDR2 SQIVND (reference sequence). This CDR3 spans 15 amino acids. The junction had 9 bases not matched to a gene; V was cut back by 5 bases and J by 5 bases.

The CDR3 DNA reads TGTGCCAGCAGTTACCGGGGGGACGGCGGGGAGCTGTTTTTT. Amino acid sequence: CASSYRGDGGELFF. The chain links TRBV6-6 to TRBJ2-2; 7 bases fit TRBD2. The CDR3 has 14 residues. From germline, CDR1 is MNHNY and CDR2 SVGAGI (reference sequence). J gave up 7 bases and V 2 bases, and 4 bases lay outside the gene matches.

The CDR3 spells CASSTPGQGYYEQYF. In nucleotides, the CDR3 is TGTGCCAGCAGCACTCCGGGACAGGGGTACTACGAGCAGTACTTC. The chain combines TRBV5-6 with TRBJ2-7; TRBD1 matches 10 bases. V gave up 4 bases and J gave up 3 bases; unmatched junction bases: 7. This CDR3 comprises 15 residues. CDR1 SGHDT and CDR2 YYEEEE come from the germline V gene.

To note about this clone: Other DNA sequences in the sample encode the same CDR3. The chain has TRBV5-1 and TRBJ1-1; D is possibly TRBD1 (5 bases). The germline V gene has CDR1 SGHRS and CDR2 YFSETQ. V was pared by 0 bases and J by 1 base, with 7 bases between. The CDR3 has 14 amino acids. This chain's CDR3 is CASSLAGGNTEAFF. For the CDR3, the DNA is TGCGCCAGCAGCTTGGCGGGGGGGAACACTGAAGCTTTCTTT. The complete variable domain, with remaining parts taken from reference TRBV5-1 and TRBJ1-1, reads KAGVTQTPRYLIKTRGQQVTLSCSPISGHRSVSWYQQTPGQGLQFLFEYFSETQRNKGNFPGRFSGRQFSNSRSEMNVSTLELGDSALYLCASSLAGGNTEAFFGQGTRLTVV.

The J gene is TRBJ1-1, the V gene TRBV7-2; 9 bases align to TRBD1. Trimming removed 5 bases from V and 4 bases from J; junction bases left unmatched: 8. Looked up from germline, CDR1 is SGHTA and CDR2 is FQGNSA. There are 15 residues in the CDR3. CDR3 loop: CASSPDRGFVTEAFF. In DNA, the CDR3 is TGTGCCAGCAGCCCGGACAGGGGATTTGTCACTGAAGCTTTCTTT.

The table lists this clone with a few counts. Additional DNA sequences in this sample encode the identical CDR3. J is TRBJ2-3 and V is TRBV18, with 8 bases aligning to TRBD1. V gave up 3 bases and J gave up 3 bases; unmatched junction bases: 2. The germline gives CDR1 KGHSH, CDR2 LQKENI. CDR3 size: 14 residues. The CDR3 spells CASSPRQGTDTQYF. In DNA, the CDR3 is TGTGCCAGCTCACCTCGACAGGGGACAGATACGCAGTATTTT.

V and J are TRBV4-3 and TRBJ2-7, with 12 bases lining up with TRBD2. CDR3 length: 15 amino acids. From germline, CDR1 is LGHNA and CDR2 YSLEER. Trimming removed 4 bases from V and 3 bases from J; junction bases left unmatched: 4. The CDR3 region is CASSLGLAGLYEQYF. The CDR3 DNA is TGCGCCAGCAGCCTGGGACTAGCGGGCCTCTACGAGCAGTACTTC.

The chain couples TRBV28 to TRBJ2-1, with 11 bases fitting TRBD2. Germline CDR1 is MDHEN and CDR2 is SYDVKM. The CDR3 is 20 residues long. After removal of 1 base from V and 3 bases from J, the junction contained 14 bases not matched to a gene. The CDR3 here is CASSLSGDASGRTGYNEQFF. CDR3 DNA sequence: TGTGCCAGCAGTTTATCCGGGGACGCTAGCGGGAGGACGGGCTACAATGAGCAGTTCTTC.

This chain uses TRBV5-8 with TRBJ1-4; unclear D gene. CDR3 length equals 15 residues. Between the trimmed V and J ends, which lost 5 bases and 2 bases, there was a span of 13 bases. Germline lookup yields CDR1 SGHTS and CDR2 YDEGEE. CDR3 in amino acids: CASRIRRATNEKLFF. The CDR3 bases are TGTGCCAGCAGGATAAGGAGGGCTACTAATGAAAAACTGTTTTTT.

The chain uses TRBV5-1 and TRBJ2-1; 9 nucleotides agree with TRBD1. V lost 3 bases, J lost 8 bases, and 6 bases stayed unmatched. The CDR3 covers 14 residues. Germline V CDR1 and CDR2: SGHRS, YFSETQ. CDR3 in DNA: TGCGCCAGCAGCTACCGGGACAGGGTGGATGAGCAGTTCTTC. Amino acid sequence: CASSYRDRVDEQFF.

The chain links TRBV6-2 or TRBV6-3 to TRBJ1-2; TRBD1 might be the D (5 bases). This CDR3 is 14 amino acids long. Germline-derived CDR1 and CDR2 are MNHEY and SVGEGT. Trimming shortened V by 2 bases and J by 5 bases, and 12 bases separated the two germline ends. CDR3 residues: CASSYPTGSYGYTF. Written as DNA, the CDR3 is TGTGCCAGCAGTTACCCCACAGGATCGTATGGCTACACCTTC.

This CDR3 reads CASSQTRVGAAGANVLTF. The CDR3 nucleotides read TGTGCCAGCAGCCAGACGAGGGTCGGCGCTGCTGGGGCCAACGTCCTGACTTTC. This chain joins TRBV3-1 (or the pseudogene TRBV3-2) and TRBJ2-6, with D possibly TRBD2 on 5 matching bases. Trimming pared 3 bases from V and 2 bases from J, leaving 17 bases between. CDR3 length: 18 amino acids. Germline lookup yields CDR1 LGHDT and CDR2 YNNKEL (reference sequence).

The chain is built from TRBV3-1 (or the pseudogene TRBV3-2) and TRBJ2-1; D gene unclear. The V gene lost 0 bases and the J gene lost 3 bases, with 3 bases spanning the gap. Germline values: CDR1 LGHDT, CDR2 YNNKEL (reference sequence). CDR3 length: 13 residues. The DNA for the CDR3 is TGTGCCAGCAGCCAAGACAACTACAATGAGCAGTTCTTC. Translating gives CASSQDNYNEQFF.

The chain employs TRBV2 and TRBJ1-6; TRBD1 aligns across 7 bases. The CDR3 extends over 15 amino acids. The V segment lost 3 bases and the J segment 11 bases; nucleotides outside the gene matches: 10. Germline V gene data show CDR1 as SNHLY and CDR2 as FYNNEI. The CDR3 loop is CASSEERQGRTPLHF. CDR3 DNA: TGTGCCAGCAGTGAGGAACGACAGGGTAGGACACCCCTCCACTTT.

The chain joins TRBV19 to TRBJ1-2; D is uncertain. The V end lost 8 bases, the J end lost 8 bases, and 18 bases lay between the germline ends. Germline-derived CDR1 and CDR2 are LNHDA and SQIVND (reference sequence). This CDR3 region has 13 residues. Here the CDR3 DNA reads TGTGCCAGTTTCTCAGCGGTAGGGTACGGCTACACCTTC. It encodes CASFSAVGYGYTF.

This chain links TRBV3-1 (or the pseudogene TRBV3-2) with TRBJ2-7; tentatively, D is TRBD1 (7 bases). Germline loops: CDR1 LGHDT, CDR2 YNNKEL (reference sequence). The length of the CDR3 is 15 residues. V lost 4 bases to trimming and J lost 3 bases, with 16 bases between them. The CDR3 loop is CASSPRAGGYYEQYF. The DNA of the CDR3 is TGTGCCAGCAGCCCCCGGGCAGGGGGGTACTACGAGCAGTACTTC.

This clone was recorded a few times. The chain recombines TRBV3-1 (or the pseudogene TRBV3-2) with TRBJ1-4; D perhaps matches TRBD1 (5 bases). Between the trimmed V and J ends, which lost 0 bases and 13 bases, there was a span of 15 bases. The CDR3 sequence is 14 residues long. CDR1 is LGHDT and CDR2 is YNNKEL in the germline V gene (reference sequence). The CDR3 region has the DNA TGTGCCAGCAGCCAAGACAGGACCACCCAGGGACTGTTTTTT. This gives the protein CASSQDRTTQGLFF.

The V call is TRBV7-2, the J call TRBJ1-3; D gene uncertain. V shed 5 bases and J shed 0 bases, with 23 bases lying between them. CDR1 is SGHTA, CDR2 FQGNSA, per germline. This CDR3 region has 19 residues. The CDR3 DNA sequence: TGTGCCAGCAGCCCCATGGGTTCGGTGGCGGGTAACTCTGGAAACACCATATATTTT. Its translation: CASSPMGSVAGNSGNTIYF.

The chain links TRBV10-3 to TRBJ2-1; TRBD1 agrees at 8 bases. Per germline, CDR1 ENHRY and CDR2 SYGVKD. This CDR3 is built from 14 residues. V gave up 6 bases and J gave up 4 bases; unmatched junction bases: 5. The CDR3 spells CAISRGTGYNEQFF. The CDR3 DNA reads TGTGCCATCAGCCGCGGGACAGGTTACAATGAGCAGTTCTTC.

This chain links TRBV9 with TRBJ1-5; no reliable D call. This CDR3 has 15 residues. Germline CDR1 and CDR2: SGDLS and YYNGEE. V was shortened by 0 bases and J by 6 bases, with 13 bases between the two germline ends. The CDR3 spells CASSVGGGLAQPQHF. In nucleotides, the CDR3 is TGTGCCAGCAGCGTAGGAGGAGGGCTGGCTCAGCCCCAGCATTTT.

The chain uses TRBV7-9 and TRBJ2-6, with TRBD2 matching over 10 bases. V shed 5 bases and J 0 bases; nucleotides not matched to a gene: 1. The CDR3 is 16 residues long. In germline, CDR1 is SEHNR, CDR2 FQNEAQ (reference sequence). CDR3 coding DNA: TGTGCCAGCAGCCGACTAGCGGGCTCTGGGGCCAACGTCCTGACTTTC. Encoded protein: CASSRLAGSGANVLTF.